Below are 6 T cell receptor beta chains sequenced from a single sample in a study of CD8+CD57+ T cells in acquired aplastic anemia. Genomic DNA was employed as the template in profiling TCR beta VDJ and CDR3. TCRdb reanalysed the reads using MiXCR and keeps one entry per CDR3 protein. The repertoire holds about 220,000 distinct CDR3 sequences, 34% seen once, with 1.1% in the top ten. The sample taken for sequencing was sorted CD4+, CD8+, or CD8+CD57+ T cells (not recorded which) from PBMCs. These receptors originate from a human donor in good health, serving as a control.

This clonotype was counted many times. This chain links TRBV6-5 with TRBJ2-7, with 8 positions matching TRBD2. The V and J ends lost 5 bases and 2 bases, in that order; junction bases with no gene match: 5. Germline assignment: CDR1 MNHEY and CDR2 SVGAGI. The CDR3 has 14 residues. The DNA of the CDR3 is TGTGCCAGCAGTAGCGGGGGTGCCACCTACGAGCAGTACTTC. Its translation: CASSSGGATYEQYF.

The sample holds many counts of this clonotype. This sequence joins TRBV7-6 and TRBJ1-4; the match to TRBD1 covers 9 bases. Germline assignment: CDR1 SGHVS and CDR2 FNYEAQ. The CDR3 extends over 14 amino acids. Trimming at V came to 5 bases and at J to 8 bases, leaving 6 bases not matched to a gene. CDR3 nucleotide sequence: TGTGCCAGCAGCAGGGACAGGGCCCCAGAAAAACTGTTTTTT. Amino acids: CASSRDRAPEKLFF.

The chain recombines TRBV5-1 with TRBJ1-2, with 9 bases aligning to TRBD1. This CDR3 is 15 amino acids long. Germline CDR1 reads SGHRS; CDR2 reads YFSETQ. V shed 4 bases, J shed 2 bases, and the junction held 6 bases outside the gene matches. CDR3 sequence (DNA): TGCGCCAGCAGCGGTACCGGGACAGGGAACTATGGCTACACCTTC. It codes for CASSGTGTGNYGYTF.

The chain has TRBV20-1 and TRBJ1-2; 7 bases agree with TRBD1. The V gene's germline CDR1 is DFQATT and CDR2 SNEGSKA (reference sequence). V gave up 4 bases and J gave up 3 bases; unmatched junction bases: 5. There are 13 residues in the CDR3. DNA of the CDR3: TGCAGTGCTAAAGGACAGGATCACTATGGCTACACCTTC. Its protein is CSAKGQDHYGYTF.

In regard to this clonotype: A much larger clonotype is one base distant, so this may be a read error. V is TRBV2 and J is TRBJ1-2, with 9 bases aligning to TRBD1. The CDR3 loop spans 13 amino acids. The V and J ends lost 6 bases and 10 bases, in that order; junction bases with no gene match: 9. Germline V gene lookup returns CDR1 SNHLY and CDR2 FYNNEI. CDR3 in amino acids: CASRADRGNDYTF. The CDR3 nucleotides are TGTGCCAGCAGGGCCGACAGGGGGAATGACTACACCTTC.

This clonotype was counted many times. The chain joins TRBV19 to TRBJ2-7; D perhaps matches TRBD2 (5 bases). The V end lost 1 base, the J end lost 5 bases, and 15 bases lay between the germline ends. In germline, CDR1 is LNHDA, CDR2 SQIVND (reference sequence). CDR3 length equals 15 residues. CDR3: CASSIGEPHPDEQYF. The CDR3 DNA reads TGTGCCAGTAGTATAGGGGAGCCCCATCCAGACGAGCAGTACTTC.